The clone carrying this T cell receptor (beta chain) was seen once. Germline and junction disagree at one end, which may indicate a read error. CDR1 is LNHDA, CDR2 SQIVND, per germline (reference sequence). This CDR3 region has 13 residues. TCR beta chains were sequenced at survey level with immunoSEQ. Profiled with immunoSEQ multiplex PCR; TCRdb holds only in-frame clones, not every one. The sample lists approximately 50,000 clones, approximately 93% occurring once. This TCR came from a man in his forties with rheumatoid arthritis. The sequenced sample consisted of PBMCs. The gene calls are TRBV19 and TRBJ1-1, with TRBD1 as a possible D gene (6 bases). In DNA form, the CDR3 reads TGTGCCAGTAGTATAGCCCCAACAGGGCCTGGGTACTTT. Its translation is CASSIAPTGPGYF. The full variable domain, rest sourced from reference TRBV19 and TRBJ1-1, is DGGITQSPKYLFRKEGQNVTLSCEQNLNHDAMYWYRQDPGQGLRLIYYSQIVNDFQKGDIAEGYSVSREKKESFPLTVTSAQKNPTAFYLCASSIAPTGPGYFGQGTRLTVV.